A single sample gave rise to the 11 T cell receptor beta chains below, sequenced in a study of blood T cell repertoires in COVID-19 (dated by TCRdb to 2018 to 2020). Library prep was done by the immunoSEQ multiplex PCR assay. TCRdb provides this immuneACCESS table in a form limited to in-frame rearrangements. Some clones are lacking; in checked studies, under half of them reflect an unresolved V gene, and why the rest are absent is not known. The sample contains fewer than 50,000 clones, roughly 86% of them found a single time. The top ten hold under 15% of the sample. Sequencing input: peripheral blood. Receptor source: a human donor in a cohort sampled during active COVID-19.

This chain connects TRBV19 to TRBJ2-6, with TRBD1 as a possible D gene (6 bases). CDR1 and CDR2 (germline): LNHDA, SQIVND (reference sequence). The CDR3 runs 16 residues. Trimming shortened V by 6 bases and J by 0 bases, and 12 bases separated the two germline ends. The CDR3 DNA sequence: TGTGCCAGTAGACAGGGACCCTCCTCTGGGGCCAACGTCCTGACTTTC. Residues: CASRQGPSSGANVLTF. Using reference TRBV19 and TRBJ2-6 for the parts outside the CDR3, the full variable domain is DGGITQSPKYLFRKEGQNVTLSCEQNLNHDAMYWYRQDPGQGLRLIYYSQIVNDFQKGDIAEGYSVSREKKESFPLTVTSAQKNPTAFYLCASRQGPSSGANVLTFGAGSRLTVL.

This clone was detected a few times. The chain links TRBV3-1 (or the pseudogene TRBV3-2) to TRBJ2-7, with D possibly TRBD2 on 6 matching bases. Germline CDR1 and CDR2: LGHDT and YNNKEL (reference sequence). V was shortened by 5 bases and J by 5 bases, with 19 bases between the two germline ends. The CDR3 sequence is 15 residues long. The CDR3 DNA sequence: TGTGCCAGCAGCTACGGGGGAGGTAGTAGAAACGAGCAGTACTTC. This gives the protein CASSYGGGSRNEQYF.

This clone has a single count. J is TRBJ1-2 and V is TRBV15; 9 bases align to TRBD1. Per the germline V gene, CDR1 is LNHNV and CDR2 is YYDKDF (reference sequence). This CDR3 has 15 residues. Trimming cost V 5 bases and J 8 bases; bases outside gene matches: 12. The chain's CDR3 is CATSSQATGGDGYTF. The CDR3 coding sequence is TGTGCCACCAGCTCACAAGCCACAGGGGGCGACGGCTACACCTTC. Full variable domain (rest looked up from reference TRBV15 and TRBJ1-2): DAMVIQNPRYQVTQFGKPVTLSCSQTLNHNVMYWYQQKSSQAPKLLFHYYDKDFNNEADTPDNFQSRRPNTSFCFLDIRSPGLGDTAMYLCATSSQATGGDGYTFGSGTRLTVV.

The CDR3 DNA reads TGTGCCAGCAGCCCCCGACTAGCGGGGGGTTTAGGCACCGGGGAGCTGTTTTTT. Its translation: CASSPRLAGGLGTGELFF. The chain joins TRBV7-8 to TRBJ2-2, with TRBD2 identical over 13 bases. The CDR3 is 18 residues long. CDR1 and CDR2 from the germline V gene are SGHVS and FQNEAQ. V was clipped by 5 bases and J by 4 bases; unmatched bases: 10.

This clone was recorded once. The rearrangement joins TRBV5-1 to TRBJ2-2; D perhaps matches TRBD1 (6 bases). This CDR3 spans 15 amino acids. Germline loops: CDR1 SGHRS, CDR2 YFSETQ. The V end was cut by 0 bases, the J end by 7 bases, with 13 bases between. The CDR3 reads CASSLGIQGRGELFF. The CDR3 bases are TGCGCCAGCAGCTTGGGGATACAGGGCCGCGGGGAGCTGTTTTTT.

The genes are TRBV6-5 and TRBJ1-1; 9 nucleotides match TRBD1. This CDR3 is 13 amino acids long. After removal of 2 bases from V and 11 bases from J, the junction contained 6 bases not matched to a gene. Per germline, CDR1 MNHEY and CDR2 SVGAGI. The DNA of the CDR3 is TGTGCCAGCAGTTACGCGACAGGGGGGTCGGCTTTCTTT. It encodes CASSYATGGSAFF.

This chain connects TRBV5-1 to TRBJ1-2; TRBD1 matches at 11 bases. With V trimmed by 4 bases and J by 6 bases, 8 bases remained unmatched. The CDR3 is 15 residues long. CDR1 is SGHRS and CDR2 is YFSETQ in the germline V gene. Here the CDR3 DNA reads TGCGCCAGCAGCAACGGACAGGGGGCGCCGAATGGCTACACCTTC. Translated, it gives CASSNGQGAPNGYTF.

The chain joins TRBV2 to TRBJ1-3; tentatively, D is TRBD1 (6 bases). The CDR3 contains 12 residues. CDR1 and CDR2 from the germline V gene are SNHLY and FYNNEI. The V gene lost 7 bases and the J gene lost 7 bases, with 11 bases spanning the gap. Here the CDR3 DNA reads TGTGCCAGCAATCGGGGGGCGAACACCATATATTTT. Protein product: CASNRGANTIYF.

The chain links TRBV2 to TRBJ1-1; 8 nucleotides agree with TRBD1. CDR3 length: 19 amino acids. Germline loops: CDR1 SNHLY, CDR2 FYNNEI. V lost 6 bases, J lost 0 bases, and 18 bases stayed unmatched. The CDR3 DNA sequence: TGTGCCAGCAGGGAAAATCAGGGGGCGCGTTTAGAAGTGAACACTGAAGCTTTCTTT. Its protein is CASRENQGARLEVNTEAFF. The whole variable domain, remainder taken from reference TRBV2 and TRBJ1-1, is EPEVTQTPSHQVTQMGQEVILRCVPISNHLYFYWYRQILGQKVEFLVSFYNNEISEKSEIFDDQFSVERPDGSNFTLKIRSTKLEDSAMYFCASRENQGARLEVNTEAFFGQGTRLTVV.

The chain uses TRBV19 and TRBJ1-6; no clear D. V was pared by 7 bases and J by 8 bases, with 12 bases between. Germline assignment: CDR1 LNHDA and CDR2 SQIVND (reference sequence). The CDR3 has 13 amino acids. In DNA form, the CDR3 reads TGTGCCAGTACGGCGGGCGATTATTCACCCCTCCACTTT. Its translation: CASTAGDYSPLHF.

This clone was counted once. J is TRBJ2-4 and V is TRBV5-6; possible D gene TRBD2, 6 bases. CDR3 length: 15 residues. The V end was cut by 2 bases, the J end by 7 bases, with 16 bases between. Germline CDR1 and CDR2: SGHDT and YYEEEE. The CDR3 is CASSFFGTAGNIQYF. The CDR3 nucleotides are TGTGCCAGCAGCTTCTTCGGGACTGCGGGGAACATTCAGTACTTC.